This section outlines one T cell receptor beta chain sequence together with its context. Its antigen remains unidentified. Cells were stimulated with overlapping HIV-1 Gag 15-mer peptides. Sorted nonresponding memory CD4+ T cells were CD40L-negative, CD69-negative, CD45RO-high. Undetectable plasma HIV-1 RNA below 50 copies/mL lasted at least 4 years. This was the immunoSEQ version 4 assay in survey mode. Using immunoSEQ multiplex PCR, the repertoire was profiled, and TCRdb retains in-frame clones only, with some absent. The sample yields about 40,000 clones, about 80% seen once. The germline V gene has CDR1 LNHDA and CDR2 SQIVND (reference sequence). V was shortened by 4 bases and J by 4 bases, with 10 bases between the two germline ends. This CDR3 comprises 13 residues. The sample originates from a study of persistence of HIV-infected CD4 T cells. General observations from the study: CMV- and Gag-responding cells had lower TCRbeta richness than CD3/CD28-responding cells.

The TCR comes from an adult man with HIV who was CMV-seropositive. This sequence joins TRBV19 and TRBJ1-2; a possible D gene is TRBD1 (5 bases). The input for sequencing was CD4+ T cells sorted from PBMCs after 18-hour stimulation, taken from a patient who received antiretroviral therapy. This CDR3 reads CASSTTGGYGYTF. CDR3 sequence (DNA): TGTGCCAGTAGTACGACTGGGGGCTATGGCTACACCTTC.